A single sample is the source of the 22 T cell receptor beta chains below, sequenced in a study of T cells after posttransplantation cyclophosphamide. Sampled 1 year posttransplant, controls received myeloablative marrow transplants, methotrexate and a calcineurin inhibitor. The protocol was immunoSEQ multiplex PCR, while the TCRdb copy is restricted to in-frame clones and leaves out a portion. The sample carries over 20,000 clones, 80% to 90% recorded once. Specimen: PBMCs, collected about 400 days after allogeneic stem cell transplant with calcineurin inhibitor and methotrexate. The receptors shown here come from a female patient younger than 45 who received an allogeneic stem cell transplant from an unrelated donor, was CMV-positive, and had acute and chronic GVHD. Some T cells may be the graft donor's.

This sequence joins TRBV11-2 and TRBJ1-1, with 10 bases identical to TRBD1. With 1 base clipped from V and 10 bases from J, the junction kept 12 bases outside the gene matches. The germline CDR1 and CDR2 sequences are SGHAT and FQNNGV. This CDR3 comprises 16 residues. CDR3 DNA sequence: TGTGCCAGCAGCTTAGCCGGGACAGGGGACCCACCAGGAGCTTTCTTT. Translated: CASSLAGTGDPPGAFF.

This clone was seen once. Distinct nucleotide sequences in the sample also encode this CDR3. V gene TRBV6-4 combines with J gene TRBJ2-1; TRBD2 is a possible D gene (6 bases). Trimming cost V 0 bases and J 4 bases, with 10 bases left between them. The germline gives CDR1 MRHNA, CDR2 SNTAGT. CDR3 length equals 15 residues. CDR3 residues: CASSDSAGTYNEQFF. As DNA, the CDR3 is TGTGCCAGCAGTGACTCGGCGGGAACTTACAATGAGCAGTTCTTC.

The V call is TRBV5-6, the J call TRBJ1-6; 7 nucleotides match TRBD1. The V segment lost 3 bases and the J segment 9 bases; nucleotides outside the gene matches: 12. Germline CDR1 is SGHDT and CDR2 is YYEEEE. The CDR3 loop spans 16 amino acids. CDR3 DNA: TGTGCCAGCAGCTACGGAAGAGGGGGCGCCACTTCACCCCTCCACTTT. It encodes CASSYGRGGATSPLHF.

This clone appeared a single time. The chain carries TRBV15 and TRBJ2-1; D remains unclear. Between the trimmed V and J ends, which lost 4 bases and 8 bases, there was a span of 12 bases. The CDR3 spans 13 residues. CDR1 and CDR2 from the germline V gene are LNHNV and YYDKDF (reference sequence). The chain's CDR3 is CATSINLQDEQFF. The CDR3 DNA is TGTGCCACCAGCATAAACCTCCAGGATGAGCAGTTCTTC.

The chain links TRBV4-2 to TRBJ2-2; D remains ambiguous. V was shortened by 1 base and J by 7 bases, with 7 bases between the two germline ends. Germline CDR1 and CDR2: LGHNA and YNFKEQ. This CDR3 has 13 amino acids. The CDR3 region has the DNA TGTGCCAGCAGCCAAGGTAGAAACGGGGAGCTGTTTTTT. This encodes CASSQGRNGELFF.

CDR3 region: CASSLEGQGLIYGYTF. In nucleotides, the CDR3 is TGCGCCAGCAGCTTGGAGGGACAGGGGCTCATCTATGGCTACACCTTC. The J gene is TRBJ1-2, the V gene TRBV5-1, with 10 bases aligning to TRBD1. In germline, CDR1 is SGHRS, CDR2 YFSETQ. Germline trimming cut 0 bases from V and 4 bases from J; bases unmatched to any gene: 6. The length of the CDR3 is 16 residues.

The sample holds one count of this clone. This chain connects TRBV5-1 to TRBJ2-5; the match to TRBD1 covers 8 bases. The CDR3 runs 11 residues. The V segment lost 0 bases and the J segment 13 bases; nucleotides outside the gene matches: 2. The V gene's germline CDR1 is SGHRS and CDR2 YFSETQ. This CDR3 reads CASSLDQGAYF. The CDR3 DNA reads TGCGCCAGCAGCTTGGATCAGGGGGCGTACTTC.

V is TRBV19 and J is TRBJ1-1; D is unclear. The CDR3 loop spans 16 amino acids. V shed 6 bases and J shed 1 base, with 18 bases lying between them. Germline-derived CDR1 and CDR2 are LNHDA and SQIVND (reference sequence). The CDR3 loop is CASSRPGFSANTEAFF. CDR3 coding DNA: TGTGCCAGTAGCAGGCCAGGTTTTTCGGCGAACACTGAAGCTTTCTTT.

The V and J genes are TRBV11-2 and TRBJ1-2; D is ambiguous. Germline CDR1 SGHAT, CDR2 FQNNGV. CDR3 length: 14 amino acids. Trimming removed 0 bases at V and 4 bases at J, with 9 bases between. This CDR3 is CASSLEAAPYGYTF. CDR3 DNA: TGTGCCAGCAGCTTAGAGGCGGCCCCCTATGGCTACACCTTC.

This clone was counted a few times. V is TRBV7-8 and J is TRBJ1-1; D gene ambiguous. This CDR3 is 13 amino acids long. V was shortened by 2 bases and J by 1 base, with 5 bases between the two germline ends. Germline V gene data show CDR1 as SGHVS and CDR2 as FQNEAQ. The CDR3: CASSLQENTEAFF. The CDR3 region has the DNA TGTGCCAGCAGCTTACAGGAGAACACTGAAGCTTTCTTT.

The chain combines TRBV11-3 with TRBJ2-5; 8 bases line up with TRBD1. The J call may be in error: the DNA end matches TRBJ2-7 better. The germline gives CDR1 SGHNT, CDR2 YENEEA. The CDR3 is made up of 13 amino acids. The CDR3 bases are TGTGCCAGCAGCTTAGGCACAGGGGGCGAGCAGTACTTC. This translates into CASSLGTGGEQYF.

This clone occurred a few times. V gene TRBV19 combines with J gene TRBJ1-2; D call uncertain. The germline gives CDR1 LNHDA, CDR2 SQIVND (reference sequence). This CDR3 region has 14 residues. Between the trimmed V and J ends, which lost 6 bases and 7 bases, there was a span of 18 bases. The CDR3 DNA is TGTGCCAGTAGGATTGGGCCAGGAATAGGTGGCTACACCTTC. Its protein is CASRIGPGIGGYTF.

This rearrangement joins TRBV2 to TRBJ2-6; 8 bases fit TRBD1. Germline-derived CDR1 and CDR2 are SNHLY and FYNNEI. Trimming cost V 9 bases and J 2 bases; bases outside gene matches: 3. The CDR3 length is 14 residues. In nucleotides, the CDR3 is TGTGCCAGTAAGACAGGGGCTGGGGCCAACGTCCTGACTTTC. Protein product: CASKTGAGANVLTF.

This clone was counted between two and nine times. This chain uses TRBV5-4 with TRBJ2-1; 7 bases fit TRBD1. From germline, CDR1 is SGHNT and CDR2 YYREEE (reference sequence). This CDR3 is 11 amino acids long. J gave up 15 bases and V 2 bases, and 5 bases lay outside the gene matches. The CDR3 protein is CASSFFPGGFF. DNA for the CDR3: TGTGCCAGCAGCTTTTTTCCAGGGGGGTTCTTC.

The V call is TRBV14, the J call TRBJ2-1; D unresolved. Germline V lookup: CDR1 SGHDN, CDR2 FVKESK. The CDR3 sequence is 13 residues long. Trimming left V 5 bases short and J 2 bases short, with 7 bases between. CDR3 in DNA: TGTGCCAGCAGCTCACTCACCTACAATGAGCAGTTCTTC. It codes for CASSSLTYNEQFF.

This rearrangement joins TRBV10-3 to TRBJ2-1; weak D call: TRBD2 (6 bases). The V gene lost 10 bases and the J gene lost 6 bases, with 16 bases spanning the gap. The CDR3 runs 13 residues. Germline V CDR1 and CDR2: ENHRY, SYGVKD. This CDR3 reads CATQFSGANEQFF. The CDR3 DNA sequence: TGTGCCACCCAGTTTAGCGGAGCCAATGAGCAGTTCTTC.

This clone appeared a single time. The CDR3 bases are TGTGCCAGCAGCACGAGCACCGGGGAGCTGTTTTTT. This encodes CASSTSTGELFF. The gene calls are TRBV9 and TRBJ2-2; D is ambiguous. This CDR3 has 12 amino acids. Germline V gene data show CDR1 as SGDLS and CDR2 as YYNGEE. V was trimmed by 4 bases and J by 4 bases, leaving 5 bases between them.

The rearrangement links TRBV7-9 to TRBJ2-3; 12 bases agree with TRBD2. The germline CDR1 and CDR2 sequences are SEHNR and FQNEAQ (reference sequence). This CDR3 has 15 amino acids. V was pared by 3 bases and J by 4 bases, with 2 bases of the junction left unmatched. Here the CDR3 reads CASSLTSGSSDTQYF. The CDR3 coding sequence is TGTGCCAGCAGCTTGACTAGCGGGAGCTCAGATACGCAGTATTTT.

The J gene is TRBJ2-5, the V gene TRBV5-4; possible D gene TRBD2, 7 bases. Deletions cut 3 bases from V and 4 bases from J, with 13 bases between. The CDR3 is 14 residues long. Germline V gene lookup returns CDR1 SGHNT and CDR2 YYREEE (reference sequence). CDR3 DNA sequence: TGTGCCAGCAGCTCTGAGGGGGGGTTAGAGACCCAGTACTTC. Translated, it gives CASSSEGGLETQYF. Together with reference TRBV5-4 and TRBJ2-5, the CDR3 gives the full variable domain: ETGVTQSPTHLIKTRGQQVTLRCSSQSGHNTVSWYQQALGQGPQFIFQYYREEENGRGNFPPRFSGLQFPNYSSELNVNALELDDSALYLCASSSEGGLETQYFGPGTRLLVL.

V and J are TRBV2 and TRBJ2-7; possibly TRBD2 for D (6 bases). The CDR3 length is 15 residues. Germline lookup yields CDR1 SNHLY and CDR2 FYNNEI. V was shortened by 5 bases and J by 4 bases, with 18 bases between the two germline ends. The CDR3 nucleotides read TGTGCCAGCAGTACCCTTGGGACTTCCAAATACGAGCAGTACTTC. Translating it yields CASSTLGTSKYEQYF. Full variable domain (missing parts from reference TRBV2 and TRBJ2-7): EPEVTQTPSHQVTQMGQEVILRCVPISNHLYFYWYRQILGQKVEFLVSFYNNEISEKSEIFDDQFSVERPDGSNFTLKIRSTKLEDSAMYFCASSTLGTSKYEQYFGPGTRLTVT.

A single count supports this clone. V gene TRBV4-1 combines with J gene TRBJ2-7; perhaps TRBD2 as D (6 bases). CDR1 and CDR2 (germline): MGHRA, YSYEKL. The CDR3 spans 13 residues. The V and J ends lost 3 bases and 3 bases respectively, with 9 bases between them. DNA of the CDR3: TGCGCCAGCAGCCAGACGGACTACTACGAGCAGTACTTC. This codes for CASSQTDYYEQYF.

The count of this clone is one. The rearrangement links TRBV5-1 to TRBJ2-1, with D unresolved. The CDR3 has 15 residues. Germline V lookup: CDR1 SGHRS, CDR2 YFSETQ. V was cut by 5 bases and J by 6 bases, with 18 bases left in between. CDR3 residues: CASSHTPDKINEQFF. CDR3 in DNA: TGCGCCAGCAGTCACACCCCCGACAAAATCAATGAGCAGTTCTTC.